This is a list of T cell receptor beta chains from one sample in a study of regulatory T cells. TCRdb keeps only in-frame clones here, not all; method: immunoSEQ multiplex PCR. The profile shows just over 20,000 clones, approximately 94% of them singletons. The sample was CD8+ T cells sorted from blood. The receptors originated from a child between 2 and 9 years old with CD3G deficiency. The CDR3 runs from the conserved cysteine through the conserved F or W. D genes are given only for firm matches. A clone size is listed for some rows: how often the clone was seen (once, few, many), or a class if it is expanded.

TGTGCCAGCAGCTATGGACAGGCCTACGAGCAGTACTTC	CASSYGQAYEQYF	TRBV28	TRBD1	TRBJ2-7	-
TGTGCCAGCAGCCCAGGACTAGCGGGATACACAGATACGCAGTATTTT	CASSPGLAGYTDTQYF	TRBV7-8	TRBD2	TRBJ2-3	-
TGTGCCAGTAGTAGGGACGGAAATGAGCAGTTCTTC	CASSRDGNEQFF	TRBV19	-	TRBJ2-1	once
TGCGCCAGCAGCTTGGGTTACGGGTCGGACACTGAAGCTTTCTTT	CASSLGYGSDTEAFF	TRBV5-1	-	TRBJ1-1	-
TGTGCCACCTCGGGTGTCAAGGAAAAACTGTTTTTT	CATSGVKEKLFF	TRBV28	-	TRBJ1-4	-
TGTGCCAGCAGTACCCTACAGGGGGCCTACGAGCAGTACTTC	CASSTLQGAYEQYF	TRBV28	TRBD1	TRBJ2-7	-
TGTGCCAGTAGCACGACTCATCTGGTGGGGGATTCTGGCTACACCTTC	CASSTTHLVGDSGYTF	TRBV19	-	TRBJ1-2	-
TGTGCCAGCAGCGTCACTAGCGGGAGTGAGCAGTTCTTC	CASSVTSGSEQFF	TRBV7-2	TRBD2	TRBJ2-1	once
TGCGCCAGCAGCACCGACAGGGTCCGGAATGAGCAGTTCTTC	CASSTDRVRNEQFF	TRBV5-1	TRBD1	TRBJ2-1	-
TGTGCCAGCACCCAGGGTTATGGATACGAGCAGTACTTC	CASTQGYGYEQYF	TRBV6-1	-	TRBJ2-7	-
TGCGCCAGCAGCCATCCAGGACAGGGCCGCTACGAGCAGTACTTC	CASSHPGQGRYEQYF	TRBV4-1	TRBD1	TRBJ2-7	few
TGTGCCAGCAGTGATGGGGTCGACTACGAGCAGTACTTC	CASSDGVDYEQYF	TRBV6-1	-	TRBJ2-7	-
TGTGCCAGCAGCGCACAGGACTGGAGCGATGAGCAGTTCTTC	CASSAQDWSDEQFF	TRBV7-9	-	TRBJ2-1	-
TGTGCCAGCAGCCCAAGGGGGGCGCGGAAGACCCAGTACTTC	CASSPRGARKTQYF	TRBV28	-	TRBJ2-5	-
TGTGCCAGCAGTGAATATGGGGACGAGCAGTACTTC	CASSEYGDEQYF	TRBV6-1	-	TRBJ2-7	-
TGCGCCAGCAGCTCGGGGGACAGAATGAACACTGAAGCTTTCTTT	CASSSGDRMNTEAFF	TRBV5-1	TRBD1	TRBJ1-1	-
TGTGCCATCAGTGATCAGGATCCCGGGACCCAGTACTTC	CAISDQDPGTQYF	TRBV10-3	-	TRBJ2-5	once
TGTGCCAGCAGTGAAAGGGGACCCTACGAGCAGTACTTC	CASSERGPYEQYF	TRBV6-1	-	TRBJ2-7	-
TGTGCCAGCAGTTCATTCATGACAGGGGGCAATGGAGGCTACACCTTC	CASSSFMTGGNGGYTF	TRBV28	TRBD1	TRBJ1-2	-
TGTGCCAGCAGTGAAGACAGGGCCGGGGAGCTGTTTTTT	CASSEDRAGELFF	TRBV6-1	-	TRBJ2-2	-
TGTGCCAGCAGTGAAGGGACAGGGCCCTACGAGCAGTACTTC	CASSEGTGPYEQYF	TRBV6-1	TRBD1	TRBJ2-7	-
TGCGCCAGCAGCTCGGGACACCTGAACACTGAAGCTTTCTTT	CASSSGHLNTEAFF	TRBV5-1	-	TRBJ1-1	-
TGTGCCAGCAGTTACGTTGACAGGCCGACTGAAAAACTGTTTTTT	CASSYVDRPTEKLFF	TRBV6-6	-	TRBJ1-4	-
TGTGCCAGCAGCTTTTCTAGCGGGAGAGGCGAGCAGTACTTC	CASSFSSGRGEQYF	TRBV7-2	TRBD2	TRBJ2-7	-
TGTGCCAGCAGCTTAGATAGTTTTAGTATGGGGTACCCAGCTTTCTTT	CASSLDSFSMGYPAFF	TRBV11-2	-	TRBJ1-1	-
TGCGCCAGCAGCTCCGGGGGATACGACTCCTACGAGCAGTACTTC	CASSSGGYDSYEQYF	TRBV5-1	-	TRBJ2-7	once
TGTGCCAGCAGCTTATGGGGCCCCCAGACAGGGAAGTACCAAGAGACCCAGTACTTC	CASSLWGPQTGKYQETQYF	TRBV11-2	TRBD1	TRBJ2-5	-
TGTGCCAGCAGCTTCGGCAGCGAGCAGTACTTC	CASSFGSEQYF	TRBV7-8	-	TRBJ2-7	once
TGTGCCAGCAGTTTGCGGAGGGGATCTGACCATGAGCAGTTCTTC	CASSLRRGSDHEQFF	TRBV27	-	TRBJ2-1	once
TGTGCCAGCAGTTTTTATGGAAATGAGCAGTTCTTC	CASSFYGNEQFF	TRBV28	-	TRBJ2-1	-
TGCGCCAGCAGCTTGCCAAGGGTGGACGAGCAGTACTTC	CASSLPRVDEQYF	TRBV5-1	-	TRBJ2-7	-
TGTGCCAGCAGCTTAGCCCCAGGGACCTACGAGCAGTACTTC	CASSLAPGTYEQYF	TRBV11-2	-	TRBJ2-7	-
TGTGCCAGCAGCTTCTTTAGCGGCCTCGTCACAGATACGCAGTATTTT	CASSFFSGLVTDTQYF	TRBV7-8	-	TRBJ2-3	once
TGTGCCAGCAGGGACAGGGCGGCCAGCGGGAGGTGGGGGAGCTCCTACGAGCAGTACTTC	CASRDRAASGRWGSSYEQYF	TRBV2	-	TRBJ2-7	few
TGTGCCAGCAGCTACCCCGGGTCCTACGAGCAGTACTTC	CASSYPGSYEQYF	TRBV7-9	-	TRBJ2-7	once
TGTGCCTGCGGGGCGGGGCAGGGCGCAAATAACTATGGCTACACCTTC	CACGAGQGANNYGYTF	TRBV6-6	-	TRBJ1-2	-
TGTGCCAGCAGCAACGGGGGCGTCTATAGCACAGATACGCAGTATTTT	CASSNGGVYSTDTQYF	TRBV7-8	-	TRBJ2-3	-
TGTGCCTCCGGGACAGGGCGTCTTACCGATTCACCCCTCCACTTT	CASGTGRLTDSPLHF	TRBV10-3	TRBD1	TRBJ1-6	once
TGTGCCAGCAGCTTGGGGTCCACAATAGGGCAGTTCTTC	CASSLGSTIGQFF	TRBV7-9	-	TRBJ2-1	-
TGTGCCAGCAGAGGCTACGAGCAGTACTTC	CASRGYEQYF	TRBV6-1	-	TRBJ2-7	-
TGTGCCAGCAGCCCACCCATTCAGAACACTGAAGCTTTCTTT	CASSPPIQNTEAFF	TRBV28	-	TRBJ1-1	-
TGTGCCAGCAGTGAATATAGTAGCTATGAAGCTTTCTTT	CASSEYSSYEAFF	TRBV6-1	-	TRBJ1-1	-
TGTGCCAGCAGTTGGATAGTCTCCGGCGAGCAGTACTTC	CASSWIVSGEQYF	TRBV28	-	TRBJ2-7	-
TGTGCCAGCAGCGCAGGGACTAGCGGGAGCTACGAGCAGTACTTC	CASSAGTSGSYEQYF	TRBV7-8	TRBD2	TRBJ2-7	-
TGTGCCAGCAGATCCACAGGGGGCACTGAAGCTTTCTTT	CASRSTGGTEAFF	TRBV28	TRBD1	TRBJ1-1	-
TGTGCCAGCAGCTCAAGAAGGGTAGATACGCAGTATTTT	CASSSRRVDTQYF	TRBV7-9	-	TRBJ2-3	-
TGTGCCAGCAGTTTTCCGGGTGTAGGGACTGAAGCTTTCTTT	CASSFPGVGTEAFF	TRBV28	-	TRBJ1-1	-
TGTGCCAGCAGCCCGGGACAGGGAGTGAGGCATGAGCAGTTCTTC	CASSPGQGVRHEQFF	TRBV28	TRBD1	TRBJ2-1	-
TGTGCCAGCACAGCGGGAGGGGGTCGGGATGAGCAGTTCTTC	CASTAGGGRDEQFF	TRBV6-6	TRBD2	TRBJ2-1	once
TGTGCCAGCAGTTCCTACAGGGGCGGGGAGCTGTTTTTT	CASSSYRGGELFF	TRBV27	TRBD1	TRBJ2-2	-
TGTGCCAGCAGTTCCGCCGGGGACGCATTAGAGACCCAGTACTTC	CASSSAGDALETQYF	TRBV28	-	TRBJ2-5	-
TGTGCCAGCAGCTGGGGACTAGCGGAACAAGAGACCCAGTACTTC	CASSWGLAEQETQYF	TRBV13	TRBD2	TRBJ2-5	-
TGTGCCAGCAGTGGGACCTACACTGAAGCTTTCTTT	CASSGTYTEAFF	TRBV28	-	TRBJ1-1	medium-sized
TGTGCCAGCAGTGAAGGAAACCACGAGCAGTACTTC	CASSEGNHEQYF	TRBV6-1	-	TRBJ2-7	-
TGTGCCAGCAATAAGGGACTAGCGGGAAACTACGAGCAGTACTTC	CASNKGLAGNYEQYF	TRBV6-1	TRBD2	TRBJ2-7	-
TGTGCCAGCAGTTTACCCCTGGATGGCAATCAGCCCCAGCATTTT	CASSLPLDGNQPQHF	TRBV28	-	TRBJ1-5	-
TGTGCCAGCAGCTCTACGGACACCGGGGAGCTGTTTTTT	CASSSTDTGELFF	TRBV27	-	TRBJ2-2	-
TGTGCCAGCAGTGAATGGGCCACAGATACGCAGTATTTT	CASSEWATDTQYF	TRBV2	-	TRBJ2-3	-
TGCGCCAGCAGCCAAGTCCCAGGGGGCAGCTATGGCTACACCTTC	CASSQVPGGSYGYTF	TRBV4-1	TRBD1	TRBJ1-2	once
TGTGCCAGCAGTGCTGAGACCCCAGGCTCCTACAATGAGCAGTTCTTC	CASSAETPGSYNEQFF	TRBV28	-	TRBJ2-1	once